This T cell receptor beta chain is drawn from a study of blood T cell repertoires in COVID-19. Study at large: Sites across the United States, Italy and Spain contributed samples from acute and convalescent COVID-19.

Source study methods: Estimated nucleated cell counts came from reference gene primer amplification. The repertoire was sequenced with immunoSEQ multiplex PCR; TCRdb's copy has only in-frame clones and lacks some. The V and J calls and clone size are taken from that table; D and trimming were inferred from the DNA. The sample carries 65,000 to 90,000 clones, approximately 80% recorded once. This CDR3 is 15 amino acids long. The germline CDR1 and CDR2 sequences are MNHNS and SASEGT. Trimming cost V 1 base and J 8 bases; bases outside gene matches: 8. Sequenced input: peripheral blood. The sequence was collected from a man older than 75 with active or convalescent COVID-19. V is TRBV6-1 and J is TRBJ2-4; 7 bases fit TRBD1. CDR3 sequence reads: CASSEVRQGSDIQYF. The CDR3 DNA reads TGTGCCAGCAGTGAAGTCAGACAGGGATCGGACATTCAGTACTTC.